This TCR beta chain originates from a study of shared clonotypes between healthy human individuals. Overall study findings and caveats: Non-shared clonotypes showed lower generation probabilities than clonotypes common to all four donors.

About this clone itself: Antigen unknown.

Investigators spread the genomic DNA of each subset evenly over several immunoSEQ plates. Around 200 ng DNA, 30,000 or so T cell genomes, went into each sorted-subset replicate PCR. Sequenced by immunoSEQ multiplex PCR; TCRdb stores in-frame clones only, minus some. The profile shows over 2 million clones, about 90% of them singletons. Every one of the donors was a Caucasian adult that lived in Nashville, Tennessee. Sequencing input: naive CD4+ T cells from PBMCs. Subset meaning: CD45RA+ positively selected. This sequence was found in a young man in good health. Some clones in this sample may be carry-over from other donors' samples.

The CDR3 nucleotides read TGTGCCAGCAGGATAGCGGAATCCTCCTACGAGCAGTACTTC. Protein: CASRIAESSYEQYF. The V and J genes are TRBV2 and TRBJ2-7, with D possibly being TRBD2 (6 bases). V lost 6 bases to trimming and J lost 0 bases, with 12 bases between them. Germline V CDR1 and CDR2: SNHLY, FYNNEI. This CDR3 region has 14 residues.